This TCR beta chain was recovered during a study of T cells in Graves' hyperthyroidism and ophthalmopathy. V gave up 5 bases and J gave up 4 bases; unmatched junction bases: 12. CDR1 is LNHNV and CDR2 is YYDKDF in the germline V gene (reference sequence). This CDR3 is built from 16 residues. This clonotype was found many times. Its antigen is as yet unknown. Researchers amplified the TCR beta CDR3 regions from RNA transcripts. With the HTBI primer set, the TCR CDR3 went through a first round of RT-PCR. From the multiplex PCR reads, TCRdb called clonotypes with MiXCR, one entry per CDR3 protein. The sample carries hundreds of thousands of distinct CDR3 sequences, roughly 50% recorded once. The diagnoses drew upon clinical symptoms, serum thyroxine and TRAb, thyroid ultrasound and orbital computed tomography. Broader study findings: Most thyroid clonotypes expanded above 0.001 appeared in blood too.

The specimen sequenced was peripheral blood or thyroid tissue (not recorded which). This chain links TRBV15 with TRBJ1-2; TRBD1 matches 8 bases. The receptor was derived from a woman aged 18-29 years with Graves' hyperthyroidism. The CDR3 reads CATSARATGDLYGYTF. For the CDR3, the DNA is TGTGCCACCAGCGCCCGGGCGACAGGGGATCTCTATGGCTACACCTTC.